This TCR beta chain was captured by sequencing in a study of human T cells and chemical hapten exposure. Looking at the study overall: A mostly female patient group had alopecia areata, totalis or universalis. Study-level points and caveats: PT1 expanded TCR numbers tracked positively with patch test score.

This clonotype came up many times. The antigen remains undetermined. The germline V gene has CDR1 SEHNR and CDR2 FQNEAQ (reference sequence). The ends were cut back, 5 bases at V and 2 bases at J, with 17 bases in the middle. The CDR3 length is 16 residues. Time point in this sample: patch test 2, 6 weeks after DPC sensitization. Treatment specified: therapeutic diphenylcyclopropenone sensitization with weekly scalp DPC. At every patch-test visit, blood was drawn before the patch test was applied. In TCRdb, the RACE reads were re-called with MiXCR into one record per CDR3 protein. The data show some 42,000 distinct CDR3 sequences, more than 8.5% seen once.

The V call is TRBV7-9, the J call TRBJ2-3; D perhaps matches TRBD1 (6 bases). The TCR originated in a woman in her forties with alopecia areata. Some clones in this sample may be carry-over from other donors' samples. Sequencing was performed on whole blood, taken in connection with sensitization to the hapten diphenylcyclopropenone (DPC). CDR3 region: CASSQRRTASTDTQYF. The CDR3 DNA reads TGTGCCAGCAGCCAAAGAAGGACAGCCTCCACAGATACGCAGTATTTT.